These 9 T cell receptor beta chains were all obtained from the same sample, sequenced in a study of CD8+ T cells in alopecia areata. Sequencing templates came from extracted RNA that was reverse transcribed into cDNA. Data came from immunoSEQ multiplex PCR; TCRdb stores just in-frame clones and leaves some out. The sample has more than 200,000 clones; roughly 69% are singletons. Sequences were derived from CD4+ T cells sorted from blood, sampled at week 0. The origin of the receptors is a human donor with alopecia areata.

This clone appeared a few times. This chain connects TRBV10-3 to TRBJ1-2; TRBD1 is a possible D gene (5 bases). This CDR3 has 13 amino acids. Trimming removed 3 bases from V and 4 bases from J, with 9 bases in between. Germline lookup yields CDR1 ENHRY and CDR2 SYGVKD. CDR3 loop: CAISDGGSYGYTF. The DNA of the CDR3 is TGTGCCATCAGTGACGGGGGGAGCTATGGCTACACCTTC.

This chain connects TRBV2 to TRBJ2-1; D remains ambiguous. Trimming stripped 7 bases from V and 1 base from J, with 8 bases between. The CDR3 contains 13 residues. Germline assignment: CDR1 SNHLY and CDR2 FYNNEI. The CDR3 is CASTRRSYNEQFF. The CDR3 bases are TGTGCCAGCACCAGACGATCCTACAATGAGCAGTTCTTC.

Details on this clone: In the same sample, other DNA sequences code for this CDR3. V gene TRBV7-2 combines with J gene TRBJ2-5, with no clear D. V was shortened by 5 bases and J by 1 base, with 2 bases between the two germline ends. In germline, CDR1 is SGHTA, CDR2 FQGNSA. This CDR3 comprises 11 residues. CDR3 DNA: TGTGCCAGCAGCCCCCAAGAGACCCAGTACTTC. Protein product: CASSPQETQYF.

The chain carries TRBV30 and TRBJ2-5; 8 bases agree with TRBD2. V lost 1 base to trimming and J lost 5 bases; unmatched junction nucleotides: 3. The V gene's germline CDR1 is GTSNPN and CDR2 SVGIG (reference sequence). The CDR3 runs to 13 residues. CDR3 sequence reads: CAWSAGGVETQYF. The DNA for the CDR3 is TGTGCCTGGAGTGCGGGGGGGGTCGAGACCCAGTACTTC.

The rearrangement joins TRBV7-9 to TRBJ2-1; D remains unclear. Between the trimmed V and J ends, which lost 6 bases and 0 bases, there was a span of 9 bases. Germline V lookup: CDR1 SEHNR, CDR2 FQNEAQ (reference sequence). The CDR3 spans 14 residues. The CDR3 spells CASRPPGSYNEQFF. The CDR3 DNA follows: TGTGCCAGCAGACCCCCGGGCTCCTACAATGAGCAGTTCTTC. The entire variable domain, with the rest obtained from reference TRBV7-9 and TRBJ2-1, is as follows: DTGVSQNPRHKITKRGQNVTFRCDPISEHNRLYWYRQTLGQGPEFLTYFQNEAQLEKSRLLSDRFSAERPKGSFSTLEIQRTEQGDSAMYLCASRPPGSYNEQFFGPGTRLTVL.

This sequence joins TRBV5-1 and TRBJ2-5; D not resolved. Trimming took off 0 bases at V and 4 bases at J, with 7 bases between the two ends. CDR3 size: 13 residues. Germline CDR1 is SGHRS and CDR2 is YFSETQ. DNA of the CDR3: TGCGCCAGCAGCTTGGGACGAGGAGAGACCCAGTACTTC. Translating it yields CASSLGRGETQYF.

The V gene is TRBV29-1, the J gene TRBJ2-7, with a tentative D call TRBD1 (5 bases). The CDR3 consists of 14 residues. The germline V and J ends were trimmed by 2 bases and 0 bases, with 11 bases remaining between them. Germline CDR1 SQVTM, CDR2 ANQGSEA. The CDR3 bases are TGCAGCGTTGAATATATACAGGACTCCTACGAGCAGTACTTC. It specifies CSVEYIQDSYEQYF.

As to this clone: The sample carries other DNA sequences with the same CDR3. V and J are TRBV6-1 and TRBJ1-2; tentative D call: TRBD1 (5 bases). The CDR3 consists of 12 residues. Germline CDR1 MNHNS, CDR2 SASEGT. V shed 3 bases and J shed 5 bases, with 7 bases lying between them. The DNA of the CDR3 is TGTGCCAGCAGTGATTCAGGGTATGGCTACACCTTC. Protein product: CASSDSGYGYTF.

This rearrangement joins TRBV4-1 to TRBJ2-1; 9 bases agree with TRBD1. With V trimmed by 4 bases and J by 3 bases, 4 bases remained unmatched. The germline V gene has CDR1 MGHRA and CDR2 YSYEKL. This CDR3 comprises 15 residues. In DNA, the CDR3 is TGCGCCAGCAGCCCACGGACAGGGGACTACAATGAGCAGTTCTTC. Translated: CASSPRTGDYNEQFF.